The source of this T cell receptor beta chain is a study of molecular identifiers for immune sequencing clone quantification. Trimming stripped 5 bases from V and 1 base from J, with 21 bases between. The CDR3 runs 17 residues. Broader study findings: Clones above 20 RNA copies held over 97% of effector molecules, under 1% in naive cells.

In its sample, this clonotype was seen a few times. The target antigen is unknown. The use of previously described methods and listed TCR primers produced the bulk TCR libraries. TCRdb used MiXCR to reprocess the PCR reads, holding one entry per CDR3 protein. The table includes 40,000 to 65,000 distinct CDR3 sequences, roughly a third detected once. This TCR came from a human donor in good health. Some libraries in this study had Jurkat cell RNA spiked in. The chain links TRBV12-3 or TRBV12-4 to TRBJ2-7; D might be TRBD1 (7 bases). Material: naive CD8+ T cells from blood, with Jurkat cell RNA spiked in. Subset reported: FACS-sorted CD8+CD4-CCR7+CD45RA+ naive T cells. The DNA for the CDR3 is TGTGCCAGCAGTCTCCCGCTGGGCAGGGGGGCATCCTACGAGCAGTACTTC. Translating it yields CASSLPLGRGASYEQYF.